This T cell receptor beta chain is drawn from a study of vaccination and CD4 T cells after COVID-19. Study background: SARS-CoV-2 was confirmed by nasal swab PCR; disease was mild in several, severe in one.

Trimming took 6 bases from V and 0 from J, leaving 12 bases between them. The CDR3 covers 15 residues. Germline CDR1 reads SEHNR; CDR2 reads FQNEAQ (reference sequence). Points on this clonotype: Its cognate antigen is unknown.

The Oncomine TCR Beta short-read assay was applied to DNA of cultured CD4+ T cells. TCRdb itself ran the PCR reads through MiXCR, one entry per CDR3 protein. The sample has 20,000 to 30,000 distinct CDR3 sequences; about two fifths are singletons. Regarding time point: late sampling 161 to 241 days after vaccination in three convalescent patients. Treatment: roughly 11-day PBMC culture with coronavirus spike peptide pools or control peptides (ViraFEST assay). Negative selection was the method that isolated CD4+ T cells after less than eleven days of culture. The input for sequencing was CD4+ T cells from blood, cultured in vitro, taken about 7 months after SARS-CoV-2 vaccination. This TCR was recovered from a human donor who had recovered from COVID-19. The chain employs TRBV7-9 and TRBJ2-1; D perhaps matches TRBD2 (6 bases). CDR3 coding DNA: TGTGCCAGCAGATCGGGCGGGACCTCCTACAATGAGCAGTTCTTC. It encodes CASRSGGTSYNEQFF.